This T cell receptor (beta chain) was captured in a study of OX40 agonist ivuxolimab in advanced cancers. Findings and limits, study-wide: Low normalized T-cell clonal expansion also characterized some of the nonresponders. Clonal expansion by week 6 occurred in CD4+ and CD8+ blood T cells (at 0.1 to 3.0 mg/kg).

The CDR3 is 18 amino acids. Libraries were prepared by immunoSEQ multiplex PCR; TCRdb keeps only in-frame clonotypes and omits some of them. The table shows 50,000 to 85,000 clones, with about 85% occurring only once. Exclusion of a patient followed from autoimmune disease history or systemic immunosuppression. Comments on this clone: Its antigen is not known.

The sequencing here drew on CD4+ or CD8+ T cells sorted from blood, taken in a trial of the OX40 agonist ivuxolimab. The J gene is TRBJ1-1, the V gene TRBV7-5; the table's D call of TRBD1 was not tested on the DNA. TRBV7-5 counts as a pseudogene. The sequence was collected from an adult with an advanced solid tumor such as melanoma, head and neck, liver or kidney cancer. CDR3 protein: CVRSLRSAGRFMNTEAFF. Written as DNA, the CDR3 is TGTGTCAGAAGCTTAAGGTCGGCAGGTAGATTCATGAACACTGAAGCTTTCTTT.